The T cell receptor (beta chain) under discussion was sequenced for a study of a mutant IDH1 vaccine in newly diagnosed glioma. Study as a whole: Sex distribution of treated patients was approximately 62% male and roughly 40% female; mean age was around 40 years. Before enrollment, patients got radiotherapy alone, temozolomide alone, or mostly the combination.

Overall study findings and caveats: Evidence of vaccine-induced immune responses was documented in 85% to 95% of patients.

Time point described: week 47, end of study. In every dose of vaccine, 300 ug of mutant IDH1 20-mer peptide was given alongside topical imiquimod. Measured with immunoSEQ multiplex PCR; TCRdb has only the in-frame clones, and not every one. This sample has tens of thousands of clones, with about two thirds found just once. For this clone: Its target is not known.

The origin of this receptor is a man aged 35 to 55 with glioma. Some clones in this sample may be carry-over from other donors' samples. The material was peripheral blood mononuclear cells (PBMCs), obtained from a glioma patient whose treatment included an IDH1 peptide vaccine.

The CDR3 sequence: CASSNRESGANVLTF. CDR3 DNA sequence: TGTGCCAGCAGTAACAGGGAATCCGGGGCCAACGTCCTGACTTTC. The chain couples TRBV6-1 to TRBJ2-6; possible D gene TRBD1, 6 bases. V lost 5 bases and J 4 bases, leaving 12 bases between the germline ends. The CDR3 loop spans 15 amino acids. Germline CDR1 is MNHNS and CDR2 is SASEGT.